A single sample gave rise to the 26 T cell receptor beta chains below, sequenced in a study of T cells after yellow fever vaccination (dated by TCRdb to the late 2010s). Receptor amplification or capture employed 5' RACE. These reads were obtained on an Illumina HiSeq 2500. TCRdb's own reprocessing of the public reads used fastp at Q25 and MiXCR and kept productive beta chains. When rows share a CDR3 protein, they turn into one entry using the most common DNA and genes. The sample has hundreds of thousands of distinct CDR3 sequences on record, over 9% of them singletons. Of the sample, around 14% is held by the ten largest clones. The treatment or condition label, as the study defines it: live attenuated yellow fever vaccine strain. Material: PBMCs, obtained on the day of the yellow fever booster vaccination. These receptors were taken from a man aged 25-45 years who received the YFV17D yellow fever vaccine.

This clonotype has a handful of counts. CDR3 residues: CASSEYFTSFAYNEQFF. The CDR3, as DNA: TGTGCCAGCAGTGAATATTTCACTAGCTTTGCCTACAATGAGCAGTTCTTC. This chain links TRBV25-1 with TRBJ2-1, with D perhaps matching TRBD2 (6 bases). From germline, CDR1 is MGHDK and CDR2 SYGVNS. The CDR3 has 17 amino acids. V was pared by 0 bases and J by 2 bases, with 14 bases between.

In this sample, this clonotype turned up many times. The chain is built from TRBV9 and TRBJ2-7; TRBD2 agrees at 13 bases. Losses at the gene ends were 3 bases for V and 2 bases for J; bases not matched to a gene: 2. CDR1 and CDR2 from the germline V gene are SGDLS and YYNGEE. The CDR3 sequence is 15 residues long. CDR3 in amino acids: CASSAGTSGTYEQYF. In DNA form, the CDR3 reads TGTGCCAGCAGCGCTGGGACTAGCGGGACCTACGAGCAGTACTTC.

The gene calls are TRBV12-5 and TRBJ2-7; TRBD2 agrees at 10 bases. There are 15 residues in the CDR3. V lost 5 bases and J lost 3; bases outside the gene matches: 7. The V gene's germline CDR1 is LGHNT and CDR2 FRNRAP. The CDR3 DNA sequence: TGTGCTAGTGGTCCCTTACTAGCGGGATTCTACGAGCAGTACTTC. Translating gives CASGPLLAGFYEQYF. Full variable domain (missing parts from reference TRBV12-5 and TRBJ2-7): DARVTQTPRHKVTEMGQEVTMRCQPILGHNTVFWYRQTMMQGLELLAYFRNRAPLDDSGMPKDRFSAEMPDATLATLKIQPSEPRDSAVYFCASGPLLAGFYEQYFGPGTRLTVT.

This clonotype was counted a few times. The gene calls are TRBV28 and TRBJ1-1; D uncertain. V dropped 3 bases and J dropped 6 bases, with 5 bases sitting between them. The CDR3 contains 11 residues. Germline CDR1 is MDHEN and CDR2 is SYDVKM. The CDR3 region has the DNA TGTGCCAGCAGTTTGTACCCTGAAGCTTTCTTT. Encoded protein: CASSLYPEAFF.

This clonotype has a handful of counts. As DNA, the CDR3 is TGTGCCAGCAGCACGGCTAGCGGGAGGACCTACAATGAGCAGTTCTTC. Translating gives CASSTASGRTYNEQFF. The chain joins TRBV7-9 to TRBJ2-1; TRBD2 matches 11 bases. V shed 5 bases, J shed 2 bases, and the junction held 5 bases outside the gene matches. CDR1 and CDR2 (germline): SEHNR, FQNEAQ (reference sequence). The CDR3 extends over 16 amino acids.

This clonotype has more than one count but fewer than ten. The rearrangement joins TRBV6-2 or TRBV6-3 to TRBJ2-7; 8 bases match TRBD1. Germline V gene lookup returns CDR1 MNHEY and CDR2 SVGEGT. CDR3 length equals 16 residues. The ends lost 5 bases at V and 6 bases at J; junction bases unmatched: 15. The CDR3 DNA is TGTGCCAGCAGTCGGGTTCCCGGGACAGGTTCTTCCGAGCAGTACTTC. Its protein is CASSRVPGTGSSEQYF.

The chain recombines TRBV28 with TRBJ2-5; D may be TRBD2 (5 bases). V lost 4 bases and J lost 6, with 9 bases in between. Germline V CDR1 and CDR2: MDHEN, SYDVKM. The CDR3 covers 12 residues. CDR3 bases: TGTGCCAGCAGTTCAGCGGAGCAGACCCAGTACTTC. Its translation is CASSSAEQTQYF.

This clonotype was counted a single time. The chain is built from TRBV5-1 and TRBJ2-7; 11 bases are a match to TRBD2. Germline loops: CDR1 SGHRS, CDR2 YFSETQ. Trimming took 1 base from V and 3 from J; bases not matched to a gene: 9. The CDR3 loop spans 17 amino acids. Here the CDR3 DNA reads TGCGCCAGCAGCTTGAAAGGAACTAGCGGGAGTTACTACGAGCAGTACTTC. This codes for CASSLKGTSGSYYEQYF.

This clonotype was picked up many times. The rearrangement uses TRBV7-2 and TRBJ1-3; no firm D call. CDR3 length: 11 residues. The germline V gene has CDR1 SGHTA and CDR2 FQGNSA. V was trimmed by 4 bases and J by 8 bases, leaving 6 bases between them. The CDR3: CASSSRDTIYF. In DNA, the CDR3 is TGTGCCAGCAGCTCCCGGGACACCATATATTTT.

This clonotype was recorded once. V and J are TRBV11-2 and TRBJ2-3; TRBD2 agrees at 9 bases. This CDR3 has 11 amino acids. Germline loops: CDR1 SGHAT, CDR2 FQNNGV. J was trimmed by 13 bases and V by 1 base; bases with no gene match: 0. This CDR3 reads CASSLGTSEYF. Written as DNA, the CDR3 is TGTGCCAGCAGCTTAGGGACTAGCGAGTATTTT.

This clonotype has only a few counts. The chain links TRBV20-1 to TRBJ2-7; D gene ambiguous. Germline CDR1 and CDR2: DFQATT and SNEGSKA (reference sequence). The CDR3 runs to 15 residues. The V end lost 6 bases, the J end lost 0 bases, and 18 bases lay between the germline ends. In DNA form, the CDR3 reads TGCAGTGCCGAGTACCCTCTTGATAACTCCTACGAGCAGTACTTC. Translation: CSAEYPLDNSYEQYF.

This clonotype was detected only a few times. This chain links TRBV10-2 with TRBJ2-2; D not certain. Deletions cut 2 bases from V and 1 base from J, with 8 bases between. This CDR3 comprises 15 residues. CDR1 and CDR2 from the germline V gene are WSHSY and SAAADI. CDR3 in amino acids: CASSETDKNTGELFF. As DNA, the CDR3 is TGCGCCAGCAGTGAGACAGACAAGAACACCGGGGAGCTGTTTTTT.

This clonotype was seen at least ten times. This CDR3 is CASSLFPDQPQHF. The CDR3 nucleotides read TGCGCCAGCAGCTTGTTCCCAGATCAGCCCCAGCATTTT. The rearrangement uses TRBV5-1 and TRBJ1-5, with D unresolved. Germline-derived CDR1 and CDR2 are SGHRS and YFSETQ. CDR3 length: 13 residues. Trimming took 1 base from V and 5 from J, leaving 7 bases between them.

There are a few counts of this clonotype. This chain links TRBV28 with TRBJ2-1, with D perhaps being TRBD1 or TRBD2 (5 bases each). Trimming cost V 2 bases and J 8 bases, with 13 bases left between them. CDR3 size: 14 residues. Germline loops: CDR1 MDHEN, CDR2 SYDVKM. The CDR3 here is CASSLAGAMDEQFF. Here the CDR3 DNA reads TGTGCCAGCAGTTTAGCCGGGGCGATGGATGAGCAGTTCTTC.

The V and J genes are TRBV5-1 and TRBJ2-7; TRBD1 matches at 9 bases. Looked up from germline, CDR1 is SGHRS and CDR2 is YFSETQ. The CDR3 contains 16 residues. Trimming cost V 4 bases and J 3 bases; bases outside gene matches: 11. The CDR3 bases are TGCGCCAGCAGCAAGGACAGGGGCCCCTCACTCTACGAGCAGTACTTC. Amino acid sequence: CASSKDRGPSLYEQYF.

This clonotype was recorded a few times. This chain uses TRBV6-2 or TRBV6-3 with TRBJ2-7, with a tentative D call TRBD2 (5 bases). V lost 3 bases, J lost 2 bases, and 11 bases lay in between. Germline V CDR1 and CDR2: MNHEY, SVGEGT. The CDR3 is 14 residues long. The CDR3 is CASSYPDSAYEQYF. CDR3 DNA sequence: TGTGCCAGCAGTTATCCGGACTCAGCCTACGAGCAGTACTTC.

This chain connects TRBV7-2 to TRBJ2-1; the D gene is possibly TRBD2 (6 bases). Germline CDR1 reads SGHTA; CDR2 reads FQGNSA. Trimming took 2 bases from V and 15 from J, leaving 14 bases between them. The CDR3 is made up of 12 amino acids. CDR3 sequence: CASSLTSLAWFF. The CDR3 region has the DNA TGTGCCAGCAGCTTAACATCGCTAGCGTGGTTCTTC.

The chain recombines TRBV24-1 with TRBJ1-1; TRBD1 aligns across 7 bases. Unmatched junction bases numbered 5, after V lost 8 bases and J lost 0 bases. The CDR3 has 14 residues. Germline CDR1 reads KGHDR; CDR2 reads SFDVKD. The CDR3 is CATTGGYMNTEAFF. In nucleotides, the CDR3 is TGTGCCACCACAGGGGGTTATATGAACACTGAAGCTTTCTTT.

The rearrangement joins TRBV6-2 or TRBV6-3 to TRBJ2-7; 9 nucleotides agree with TRBD2. V shed 1 base and J 7 bases; nucleotides not matched to a gene: 8. Germline-derived CDR1 and CDR2 are MNHEY and SVGEGT. The CDR3 has 15 amino acids. CDR3 in DNA: TGTGCCAGCAGTTACTGGCGGGAGGGGGCGCGGGAGCAGTACTTC. Protein sequence: CASSYWREGAREQYF.

The CDR3 DNA reads as TGTGCCAGCAGCCGGACAGGGGATCCCTACAATGAGCAGTTCTTC. Translated, it gives CASSRTGDPYNEQFF. The chain is built from TRBV7-2 and TRBJ2-1, with TRBD1 matching over 9 bases. The length of the CDR3 is 15 residues. V was pared by 5 bases and J by 2 bases, with 4 bases of the junction left unmatched. Germline V lookup: CDR1 SGHTA, CDR2 FQGNSA.

There are a few counts of this clonotype. The chain employs TRBV7-8 and TRBJ2-1; 8 positions agree with TRBD2. The CDR3 is 16 residues long. With 3 bases clipped from V and 0 bases from J, the junction kept 4 bases outside the gene matches. Germline-derived CDR1 and CDR2 are SGHVS and FQNEAQ. CDR3 nucleotide sequence: TGTGCCAGCAGCTTCAGCGGGAGTTTCTCCTACAATGAGCAGTTCTTC. Translated, it gives CASSFSGSFSYNEQFF.

V gene TRBV20-1 combines with J gene TRBJ2-7; possibly TRBD1 for D (5 bases). This CDR3 spans 13 amino acids. V lost 7 bases, J lost 2 bases, and 15 bases lay in between. CDR1 and CDR2 (germline): DFQATT, SNEGSKA (reference sequence). The CDR3 loop is CSGTGGATYEQYF. The CDR3 region has the DNA TGCAGTGGGACGGGTGGGGCCACCTACGAGCAGTACTTC.

This chain uses TRBV6-2 or TRBV6-3 with TRBJ2-6; D may be TRBD1 (6 bases). Between the trimmed V and J ends, which lost 6 bases and 0 bases, there was a span of 9 bases. CDR1 is MNHEY and CDR2 is SVGEGT in the germline V gene. The CDR3 has 15 residues. CDR3 residues: CASSGQFSGANVLTF. CDR3 nucleotide sequence: TGTGCCAGCAGCGGACAGTTCTCTGGGGCCAACGTCCTGACTTTC.

V is TRBV20-1 and J is TRBJ1-4; D remains unclear. The CDR3 is 14 residues long. Germline V gene lookup returns CDR1 DFQATT and CDR2 SNEGSKA (reference sequence). V lost 3 bases and J 7 bases, leaving 15 bases between the germline ends. The CDR3 sequence: CSASLVRAGEKLFF. For the CDR3, the DNA is TGCAGTGCTAGTTTGGTTCGGGCGGGTGAAAAACTGTTTTTT.

The V and J genes are TRBV27 and TRBJ2-7; maybe TRBD2 (5 bases). The CDR3 totals 15 residues. The germline V gene encodes CDR1 MNHEY and CDR2 SMNVEV (reference sequence). With 4 bases removed from V and 2 bases from J, the gap between germline ends came to 15 bases. CDR3 bases: TGTGCCAGCAGTTCCTTCGAGGGAGCGGCCTACGAGCAGTACTTC. This gives the protein CASSSFEGAAYEQYF.

A few counts support this clonotype. This chain connects TRBV7-8 to TRBJ2-3; D gene unclear. Trimming left V 7 bases short and J 5 bases short, with 10 bases between. Germline V lookup: CDR1 SGHVS, CDR2 FQNEAQ. The CDR3 is 12 residues long. CDR3 bases: TGTGCCAGCACCTCCCGTTTAGATACGCAGTATTTT. Its protein is CASTSRLDTQYF.